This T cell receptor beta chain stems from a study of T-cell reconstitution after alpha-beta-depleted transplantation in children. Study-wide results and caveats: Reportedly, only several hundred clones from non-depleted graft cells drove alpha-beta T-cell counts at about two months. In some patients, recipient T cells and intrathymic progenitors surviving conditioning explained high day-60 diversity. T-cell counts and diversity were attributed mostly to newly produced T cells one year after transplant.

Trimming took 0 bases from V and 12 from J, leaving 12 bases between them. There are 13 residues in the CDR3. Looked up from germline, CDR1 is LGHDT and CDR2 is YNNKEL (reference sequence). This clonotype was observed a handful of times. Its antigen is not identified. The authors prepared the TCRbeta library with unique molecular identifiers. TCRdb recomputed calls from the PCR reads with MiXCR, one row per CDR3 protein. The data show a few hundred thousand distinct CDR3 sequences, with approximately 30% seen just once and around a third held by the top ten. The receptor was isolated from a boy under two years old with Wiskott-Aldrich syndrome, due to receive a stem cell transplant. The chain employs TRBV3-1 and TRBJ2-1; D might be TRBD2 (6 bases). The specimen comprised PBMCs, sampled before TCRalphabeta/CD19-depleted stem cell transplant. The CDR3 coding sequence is TGTGCCAGCAGCCAAGATGGAGGGTTACGGCAGTTCTTC. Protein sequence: CASSQDGGLRQFF.